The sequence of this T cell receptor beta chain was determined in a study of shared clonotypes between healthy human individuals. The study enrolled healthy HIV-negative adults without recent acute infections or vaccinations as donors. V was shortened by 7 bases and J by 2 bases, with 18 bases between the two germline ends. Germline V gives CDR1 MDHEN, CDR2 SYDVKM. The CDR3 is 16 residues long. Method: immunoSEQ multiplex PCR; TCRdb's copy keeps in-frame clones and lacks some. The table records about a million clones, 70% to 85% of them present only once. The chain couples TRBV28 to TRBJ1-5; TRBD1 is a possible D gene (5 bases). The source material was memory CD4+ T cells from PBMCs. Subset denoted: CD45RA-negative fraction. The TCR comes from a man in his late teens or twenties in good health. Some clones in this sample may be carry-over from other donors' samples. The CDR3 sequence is CASIYGDPVGNQPQHF. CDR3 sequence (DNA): TGTGCCAGCATCTATGGGGACCCCGTAGGCAATCAGCCCCAGCATTTT. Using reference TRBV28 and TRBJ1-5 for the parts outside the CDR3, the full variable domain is DVKVTQSSRYLVKRTGEKVFLECVQDMDHENMFWYRQDPGLGLRLIYFSYDVKMKEKGDIPEGYSVSREKKERFSLILESASTNQTSMYLCASIYGDPVGNQPQHFGDGTRLSIL.